Sequencing of this T cell receptor beta chain was carried out in a study of shared clonotypes between healthy human individuals. Germline lookup yields CDR1 SGHVS and CDR2 FQNEAQ. Trimming removed 1 base at V and 5 bases at J, with 12 bases between. This CDR3 region has 14 residues. The method was immunoSEQ multiplex PCR; TCRdb's version includes in-frame clones alone and lacks a portion of them. The sample records roughly 2,300,000 clones, around 93% being singletons. The rearrangement uses TRBV7-8 and TRBJ2-7; D is unresolved. The receptor was derived from a young man in good health. Some clones in this sample may be carry-over from other donors' samples. The material sequenced was naive CD4+ T cells from PBMCs. The subset denotes: CD45RA+ positively selected. This CDR3 is CASSLVYNGNEQYF. CDR3 DNA: TGTGCCAGCAGCTTAGTTTATAACGGCAACGAGCAGTACTTC.